These T cell receptor beta chains were read from a single sample in a study of early T cells in non-severe SARS-CoV-2 infection. TCRdb ran MiXCR on the 5' RACE reads and lists one entry per CDR3 protein. The repertoire holds tens of thousands of distinct CDR3 sequences, with over 3.5% as singletons. Sample: whole blood. The origin of the receptors is an adult who was a healthcare worker with PCR-confirmed SARS-CoV-2 infection or an uninfected control (not recorded which). Both conserved end residues are part of each CDR3. The D gene is left open where the match is weak. A row's size may be missing; if present it is once, few, many or a size class.

clone_size j_call v_call d_call cdr3_aa cdr3_nt
many TRBJ1-4 TRBV5-1 - CASSLAIRGANEKLFF TGCGCCAGCAGCTTGGCCATCAGGGGAGCTAATGAAAAACTGTTTTTT
many TRBJ2-4 TRBV4-2 - CASSQDPGGRDIQYF TGTGCCAGCAGCCAAGATCCTGGGGGAAGGGACATTCAGTACTTC
many TRBJ1-6 TRBV2 - CASGPPGYNSPLHF TGTGCCAGCGGACCCCCAGGTTATAATTCACCCCTCCACTTT
many TRBJ2-1 TRBV10-3 TRBD2 CAISESLGSSGTNEQFF TGTGCCATCAGTGAGTCTCTCGGGTCTAGCGGGACGAATGAGCAGTTCTTC
few TRBJ2-6 TRBV4-2 - CASSQELAPGANVLTF TGTGCCAGCAGCCAAGAGTTAGCTCCTGGGGCCAACGTCCTGACTTTC
many TRBJ2-1 TRBV6-2/TRBV6-3 - CASRDGIEQFF TGTGCCAGCAGGGATGGGATTGAGCAGTTCTTC
few TRBJ2-1 TRBV7-3 - CASSEVGTEQFF TGTGCCAGCAGCGAAGTCGGGACTGAGCAGTTCTTC
many TRBJ1-6 TRBV9 - CASSVAISADSPLHF TGTGCCAGCAGCGTGGCCATATCTGCGGATTCACCCCTCCACTTT
many TRBJ2-2 TRBV7-8 TRBD1 CASSLKTGPNTGELFF TGTGCCAGCAGCCTCAAGACAGGGCCGAACACCGGGGAGCTGTTTTTT
many TRBJ2-5 TRBV11-2 - CASSLVGGGAQETQYF TGTGCCAGCAGCTTAGTGGGTGGCGGAGCCCAAGAGACCCAGTACTTC
many TRBJ2-6 TRBV20-1 - CSARDLASSGANVLTF TGCAGTGCTAGAGATCTCGCCTCCTCTGGGGCCAACGTCCTGACTTTC
many TRBJ2-3 TRBV7-9 TRBD2 CASSFGLAGGSTSTDTQYF TGTGCCAGCAGCTTCGGGCTAGCGGGAGGAAGCACTAGCACAGATACGCAGTATTTT
- TRBJ2-1 TRBV4-3 TRBD2 CASSQTPAGGPSGMNEQFF TGCGCCAGCAGCCAAACCCCAGCGGGAGGGCCAAGCGGGATGAATGAGCAGTTCTTC
few TRBJ2-3 TRBV14 - CASSQRGVSTDTQYF TGTGCCAGCAGCCAAAGAGGGGTTAGCACAGATACGCAGTATTTT
many TRBJ1-2 TRBV5-1 - CASSLDTPNYGYTF TGCGCCAGCAGCTTGGATACACCTAACTATGGCTACACCTTC
- TRBJ1-1 TRBV30 - CAWSFNRVGNTEAFF TGTGCCTGGAGTTTTAACAGGGTAGGGAACACTGAAGCTTTCTTT
many TRBJ2-1 TRBV30 TRBD2 CASSGSYNEQFF TGTGCCTCTAGCGGGAGTTACAATGAGCAGTTCTTC
many TRBJ2-5 TRBV20-1 TRBD2 CSARDGLAVQETQYF TGCAGTGCTAGAGATGGACTAGCGGTTCAAGAGACCCAGTACTTC
many TRBJ2-1 TRBV12-3/TRBV12-4 TRBD1 CASSVQGYEQFF TGTGCCAGCAGTGTACAGGGGTATGAGCAGTTCTTC
- TRBJ2-5 TRBV19 TRBD2 CASSPGLGDRETQYF TGTGCCAGTAGTCCGGGACTAGGAGACCGCGAGACCCAGTACTTC
many TRBJ1-5 TRBV10-3 - CAISRSSGNQPQHF TGTGCCATCAGTAGGTCGAGTGGCAATCAGCCCCAGCATTTT
few TRBJ2-2 TRBV9 TRBD2 CASSVGLAGRTGELFF TGTGCCAGCAGCGTAGGACTAGCGGGACGCACCGGGGAGCTGTTTTTT
many TRBJ2-1 TRBV6-2/TRBV6-3 - CATNPSYYNNEQFF TGTGCAACGAACCCGTCCTACTACAACAATGAGCAGTTCTTC
medium-sized TRBJ2-7 TRBV5-1 TRBD2 CASSGTSGIVEQYF TGCGCCAGCAGCGGGACTAGCGGGATCGTTGAGCAGTACTTC
medium-sized TRBJ2-7 TRBV5-1 TRBD1 CASSPRTGDDEQYF TGCGCCAGCAGCCCCCGGACAGGGGACGACGAGCAGTACTTC
many TRBJ2-3 TRBV25-1 - CASREGRSTDTQYF TGTGCCAGCAGGGAGGGGAGGAGTACAGATACGCAGTATTTT
many TRBJ2-1 TRBV20-1 TRBD2 CSGTSGDNEQFF TGCAGTGGGACTAGCGGAGACAATGAGCAGTTCTTC
few TRBJ2-2 TRBV7-2 TRBD2 CASSPSGSNGELFF TGTGCCAGCAGCCCTAGCGGGAGTAACGGGGAGCTGTTTTTT
many TRBJ2-3 TRBV6-2/TRBV6-3 TRBD2 CASSYLAGKSTDTQYF TGTGCCAGCAGTTACTTAGCGGGAAAATCTACAGATACGCAGTATTTT
few TRBJ2-7 TRBV7-8 - CASSLAATNSYEQYF TGTGCCAGCAGCTTAGCAGCGACAAATTCCTACGAGCAGTACTTC
few TRBJ1-4 TRBV6-6 - CASSYGPPLRANEKLFF TGTGCCAGCAGTTACGGACCCCCTCTAAGGGCTAATGAAAAACTGTTTTTT
few TRBJ1-3 TRBV28 TRBD1 CASSLFGTVHSGNTIYF TGTGCCAGCAGTTTATTCGGGACAGTGCACTCTGGAAACACCATATATTTT
many TRBJ1-5 TRBV6-1 - CASSVVVNGNQPQHF TGTGCCAGCAGTGTGGTCGTGAACGGCAATCAGCCCCAGCATTTT
many TRBJ2-3 TRBV4-2 - CASSQDRTDTQYF TGTGCCAGCAGCCAAGATAGGACAGATACGCAGTATTTT
many TRBJ2-7 TRBV4-3 - CASSQDIGYEQYF TGCGCCAGCAGCCAAGATATTGGCTACGAGCAGTACTTC
many TRBJ2-1 TRBV27 TRBD2 CASSRTSGRGVDEQFF TGTGCCAGCAGCCGGACTAGCGGGAGGGGGGTGGATGAGCAGTTCTTC
few TRBJ2-3 TRBV7-3 TRBD2 CASSSVAGGRTDTQYF TGTGCCAGCAGCTCCGTAGCGGGAGGACGCACAGATACGCAGTATTTT
many TRBJ2-7 TRBV19 TRBD1 CASSIAGTESSYEQYF TGTGCCAGTAGTATAGCCGGGACAGAGAGCTCCTACGAGCAGTACTTC
many TRBJ2-3 TRBV4-3 TRBD2 CASSQGAGVNTDTQYF TGCGCCAGCAGCCAAGGGGCGGGAGTCAACACAGATACGCAGTATTTT
many TRBJ2-1 TRBV10-3 TRBD2 CAISQGLAGGRPSF TGTGCCATCAGCCAGGGACTAGCGGGAGGGCGCCCCTCCTTC
many TRBJ1-1 TRBV6-2/TRBV6-3 - CASRPSGSGGTEAFF TGTGCCAGCAGACCTTCGGGGAGCGGTGGCACTGAAGCTTTCTTT
many TRBJ2-7 TRBV4-1 TRBD1 CASSAGTGYEQYF TGCGCCAGCAGCGCGGGGACAGGCTACGAGCAGTACTTC
- TRBJ1-1 TRBV7-9 TRBD1 CASSSTRTGLQNTEAFF TGTGCCAGCAGCTCAACCCGGACAGGGCTCCAGAACACTGAAGCTTTCTTT
many TRBJ2-1 TRBV7-9 TRBD1 CASSSPRGIWGQVIYNEQFF TGTGCCAGCAGCTCACCCAGAGGAATATGGGGACAGGTGATTTACAATGAGCAGTTCTTC
many TRBJ1-1 TRBV20-1 - CSATGHANTEAFF TGCAGTGCCACGGGACACGCGAACACTGAAGCTTTCTTT
many TRBJ2-2 TRBV12-3/TRBV12-4 TRBD2 CASSLDPSGSFGELFF TGTGCCAGCAGTTTGGACCCTAGCGGGAGTTTCGGGGAGCTGTTTTTT
medium-sized TRBJ2-1 TRBV7-8 - CASSLGGVNNEQFF TGTGCCAGCAGCTTAGGAGGAGTTAACAATGAGCAGTTCTTC
few TRBJ1-1 TRBV20-1 - CSASSGFGAEAFF TGCAGTGCTAGTTCAGGGTTTGGCGCTGAAGCTTTCTTT
many TRBJ1-2 TRBV2 TRBD1 CASRRTGDYGYTF TGTGCCAGCAGGAGGACAGGGGACTATGGCTACACCTTC
many TRBJ2-2 TRBV19 - CASTPGRLGTGELFF TGTGCCAGTACCCCCGGCCGGCTTGGAACCGGGGAGCTGTTTTTT
many TRBJ1-5 TRBV6-2/TRBV6-3 TRBD1 CASSYRTGGDQPQHF TGTGCCAGCAGTTACCGGACAGGGGGCGATCAGCCCCAGCATTTT
- TRBJ1-4 TRBV5-4 - CASSLASNEKLFF TGTGCCAGCAGCTTGGCTTCAAATGAAAAACTGTTTTTT
many TRBJ2-7 TRBV28 TRBD2 CASRTAGTSVAYEQYF TGTGCCAGCAGGACAGCCGGGACTAGCGTCGCCTACGAGCAGTACTTC